Listed below are T cell receptor beta chains from one sample, sequenced in a study of long-term antiretroviral therapy in people with HIV. TCRdb's copy holds only in-frame clones and misses some; the assay was immunoSEQ multiplex PCR. The top ten hold 6.5% to 10% of the sample, which has under 30,000 clones, roughly 96% seen once. The source was unsorted PBMCs, collected 6 to 6.5 years after starting antiretroviral therapy. These receptors were obtained from a man younger than 40 with HIV. Both conserved end residues are part of each CDR3. The order of the fields is clone size, J gene, V gene, D gene, CDR3 DNA, CDR3 protein. The D gene is left open where the match is weak. Not all rows give a size; the values are once, few, many and, for expanded clones, a class.

NA | TRBJ2-1 | TRBV10-3 | TRBD1 | TGTGCCATCGGACAGGCCTTTGGGGGCTCCTACAATGAGCAGTTCTTC | CAIGQAFGGSYNEQFF
NA | TRBJ2-1 | TRBV28 | NA | TGTGCTAGCCACCAAGGAGGGAGCTCCTACAATGAGCAGTTCTTC | CASHQGGSSYNEQFF
once | TRBJ2-3 | TRBV9 | NA | TGTGCCAGCAGCGTAGAAGGGCAGCCGCCGGCCGATACGCAGTATTTT | CASSVEGQPPADTQYF
NA | TRBJ2-3 | TRBV7-2 | NA | TGTGCCAGCAGCTTAGGTTCAGCAGATACGCAGTATTTT | CASSLGSADTQYF
NA | TRBJ2-7 | TRBV27 | TRBD1 | TGTGCCAGCAGTCATCCGAGACAGGGTAGGACCTACGAGCAGTACTTC | CASSHPRQGRTYEQYF
NA | TRBJ1-2 | TRBV7-2 | NA | TGTGCCAGCAGCTTCCTGACTCCCGTCTATGGCTACACCTTC | CASSFLTPVYGYTF
once | TRBJ2-1 | TRBV27 | NA | TGTGCCAGCAGTGTAATTAGTACCTCGAGCTCCTACAATGAGCAGTTCTTC | CASSVISTSSSYNEQFF
NA | TRBJ2-5 | TRBV4-1 | NA | TGCGCCAGCAGCCAAGATTTCGGGGGCTGGGAGACCCAGTACTTC | CASSQDFGGWETQYF
NA | TRBJ1-1 | TRBV6-1 | NA | TGTGCCAGCAGTCCCGGACAGAAGAACACTGAAGCTTTCTTT | CASSPGQKNTEAFF
NA | TRBJ1-2 | TRBV5-6 | NA | TGTGCCAGCAGTCCCCTGGCAGAATCCTATGGCTACACCTTC | CASSPLAESYGYTF
NA | TRBJ2-7 | TRBV4-2 | NA | TGTGCCAGCAGCCCGGAACTAGCTAACTACTACGAGCAGTACTTC | CASSPELANYYEQYF
once | TRBJ2-3 | TRBV28 | TRBD1 | TGTGCCAGCAGTCCGCGGACAGGGGGCATTTCAGATACGCAGTATTTT | CASSPRTGGISDTQYF
NA | TRBJ2-7 | TRBV7-9 | TRBD1 | TGTGCCAGCAGCTTAGACAGGGGGCTGGACGAGCAGTACTTC | CASSLDRGLDEQYF
NA | TRBJ2-7 | TRBV4-2 | TRBD2 | TGTGCCAGCAGCCAAAAGACTAGCGGGAGGAATGTACCCTACGAGCAGTACTTC | CASSQKTSGRNVPYEQYF
NA | TRBJ1-5 | TRBV5-1 | NA | TGCGCCAGCAGCTTGGCCCCCCAAAACCCCCAGCATTTT | CASSLAPQNPQHF
NA | TRBJ1-1 | TRBV27 | NA | TGTGCCAGCAGTTTGGGTTTGGCAGGCAAAGAAGCTTTCTTT | CASSLGLAGKEAFF
NA | TRBJ2-3 | TRBV6-5 | NA | TGTGCCAGCAGTTACACAGGGGACTTCACAGATACGCAGTATTTT | CASSYTGDFTDTQYF
NA | TRBJ2-6 | TRBV7-3 | NA | TGTGCCAGCAGCCCTCGCTCTGGGGCCAACGTCCTGACTTTC | CASSPRSGANVLTF
NA | TRBJ1-4 | TRBV7-9 | NA | TGTGCCAGCAGCTCCCCACAAGCAACTAATGAAAAACTGTTTTTT | CASSSPQATNEKLFF
NA | TRBJ2-1 | TRBV28 | TRBD2 | TGTGCCAGCAGTTTCTTAGCGGGGCGGGGGGAGCAGTTCTTC | CASSFLAGRGEQFF
NA | TRBJ1-1 | TRBV5-1 | NA | TGCGCCAGCAGCTTGGGTGGAGGCCCGGGGACTGAAGCTTTCTTT | CASSLGGGPGTEAFF
NA | TRBJ2-7 | TRBV6-5 | NA | TGTGCCACCTTGGTGGGGTCCGAGCAGTACTTC | CATLVGSEQYF
NA | TRBJ2-5 | TRBV5-1 | NA | TGCGCCAGCAGAAACCAAGAGACCCAGTACTTC | CASRNQETQYF
NA | TRBJ2-7 | TRBV7-2 | NA | TGTGCCAGCAGCTTACTTGGATACGAGCAGTACTTC | CASSLLGYEQYF
NA | TRBJ1-3 | TRBV7-9 | NA | TGTGCCAGCATCAACGGAAAATCCTCTGGAAACACCATATATTTT | CASINGKSSGNTIYF
NA | TRBJ2-6 | TRBV28 | NA | TGTGCCAGCAGTCCGGCCCACTTCGTGGGGGCCAACGTCCTGACTTTC | CASSPAHFVGANVLTF
NA | TRBJ1-2 | TRBV4-2 | NA | TGTGCCAGCAGCCCAGATGGACAAGACTATGGCTACACCTTC | CASSPDGQDYGYTF
NA | TRBJ2-1 | TRBV13 | NA | TGTGCCAGCAGCTTAGCAGGGTCCCACTTCAATCAGCAGTTCTTC | CASSLAGSHFNQQFF
NA | TRBJ1-2 | TRBV9 | NA | TGTGCCAGCAGCGGTGACAGTGGCTACACCTTC | CASSGDSGYTF
NA | TRBJ2-7 | TRBV5-6 | NA | TGTGCCAGCAGCTCTCCGGGCTTTACCTACGAGCAGTACTTC | CASSSPGFTYEQYF
NA | TRBJ1-2 | TRBV9 | NA | TGTGCCAGCAGCGTGGTTCCCCCGGGGCTTCTTCACTATGGCTACACCTTC | CASSVVPPGLLHYGYTF
once | TRBJ2-1 | TRBV7-3 | TRBD1 | TGTGCCAGCAGGCCAGGGGGCGCAAAAGGCAATGAGCAGTTCTTC | CASRPGGAKGNEQFF
NA | TRBJ2-1 | TRBV5-1 | TRBD2 | TGCGCCAGCAGCCCAACCCGGGGGGGAGGGCCTGGAAATGAGCAGTTCTTC | CASSPTRGGGPGNEQFF
NA | TRBJ2-1 | TRBV27 | NA | TGTGCCAGCAGTTTATCGCTATACAATGAGCAGTTCTTC | CASSLSLYNEQFF
NA | TRBJ2-7 | TRBV18 | NA | TGTGCCAGCTCACCCACCGGCTACGAGCAGTACTTC | CASSPTGYEQYF
NA | TRBJ1-1 | TRBV27 | NA | TGTGCCAGCAGTCCCTATACAGAGTTGAACACTGAAGCTTTCTTT | CASSPYTELNTEAFF
few | TRBJ2-2 | TRBV28 | NA | TGTGCCAGCAGTTTATCTAGCGTCACCGGGGAGCTGTTTTTT | CASSLSSVTGELFF
NA | TRBJ2-7 | TRBV6-1 | TRBD2 | TGTGCCAGCAGTCCAGGGCGGGGGGGCTTTGACGAGCAGTACTTC | CASSPGRGGFDEQYF
NA | TRBJ2-7 | TRBV19 | TRBD1 | TGTGCCAGTAGTGGTCCGGGACAGGGATCCTACGAGCAGTACTTC | CASSGPGQGSYEQYF
once | TRBJ1-5 | TRBV9 | TRBD1 | TGTGCCAGCAGCGTAGAGGGACAGAGCAATCAGCCCCAGCATTTT | CASSVEGQSNQPQHF
NA | TRBJ1-4 | TRBV18 | NA | TGTGCCAGCTCACCAAATTGGGGAACTAATGAAAAACTGTTTTTT | CASSPNWGTNEKLFF
NA | TRBJ1-2 | TRBV5-1 | NA | TGCGCCAGCAGCTTGTGGGGGGACTCTAACTATGGCTACACCTTC | CASSLWGDSNYGYTF
NA | TRBJ1-1 | TRBV14 | NA | TGTGCCAGCAGCCAAGATACGGGAGGCACTGAAGCTTTCTTT | CASSQDTGGTEAFF